This paragraph reports one TCR beta chain. This sample stems from a study of blood T cell repertoires in COVID-19. Study summary: The United States, Italy and Spain were the sources of the acute and convalescent COVID-19 samples. PBMCs, B-cell-depleted T cells, or T cells provided the cDNA or gDNA that made up the material.

Trimming left V 4 bases short and J 4 bases short, with 15 bases between. This CDR3 contains 15 residues. Germline V gene lookup returns CDR1 SGHRS and CDR2 YFSETQ. In the original analysis: Amplification of reference gene primers was used by the study to estimate nucleated cell counts. Profiling relied on immunoSEQ multiplex PCR, and the TCRdb table lists in-frame clones only, not all of them. V, J and clone size were drawn from that table, and D and trimming were deduced from the DNA. The profile shows 60,000 or so clones, more than 80% of them singletons. The genes are TRBV5-1 and TRBJ2-1; tentatively, D is TRBD1 (6 bases). Sequenced material: peripheral blood. The clonotype comes from a man at least 80 years old with acute or convalescent COVID-19. In DNA, the CDR3 is TGCGCCAGCAGCCTCATACAGGGAACTTACAATGAGCAGTTCTTC. Protein: CASSLIQGTYNEQFF.